Detailed here is one T cell receptor (beta chain). Its cognate antigen is unknown. This entry is derived from a study of Ad26.COV2.S vaccination and SARS-CoV-2 variants. In the study overall: Once, or twice with 56 days between doses, Ad26.COV2.S was given intramuscularly.

Study-level findings and limits: Spike-specific TCR breadth was greater after Ad26.COV2.S than placebo.

Sequenced by immunoSEQ multiplex PCR; TCRdb stores in-frame clones only, minus some. This table has approximately 360,000 clones, 80% to 90% appearing once. Noted treatment: about 20 received Ad26.COV2.S at low or high dose, single or two shots; roughly 5 received placebo; per-sample allocation not given. Vaccine and placebo recipients were sampled on day 63 after the first injection. In Boston, the donor was an adult between 18-55 years of age. As its vector, the vaccine had Ad26, which expressed Wuhan-strain SARS-CoV-2 spike. Trimming shortened V by 1 base and J by 7 bases, and 5 bases separated the two germline ends. In germline, CDR1 is SGHAT, CDR2 FQNNGV. This CDR3 is built from 12 residues.

The sample in question was peripheral blood, obtained in a trial of Ad26.COV2.S vaccine versus placebo. The chain is built from TRBV11-2 and TRBJ2-1, with D uncertain. This clonotype was sampled from a person aged 18-65 years who received the Ad26.COV2.S COVID-19 vaccine or a placebo. CDR3 sequence reads: CASSLAGNEQFF. CDR3 DNA: TGTGCCAGCAGCTTAGCAGGAAATGAGCAGTTCTTC.